This record looks at one T cell receptor (beta chain) sequence and its context. No antigen is known for it. This sample stems from a study of blood T cells in healthy people across ages. The study, taken as a whole, reports: There was a strong correlation between TCR beta diversity and naive T cell percentage. Estimates of diversity drawn from one million T cells were considered underestimates.

The second PCR ran 7 to 11 cycles with a sample-barcoded 5' primer and J-beta primers. TCRdb ran MiXCR on the 5' RACE reads and lists one entry per CDR3 protein. The table lists approximately 1.5 million distinct CDR3 sequences, under 55% of them singletons. The germline V gene encodes CDR1 DFQATT and CDR2 SNEGSKA (reference sequence). V shed 2 bases and J shed 3 bases, with 8 bases lying between them. The CDR3 extends over 13 amino acids. The sequenced sample consisted of blood. This clonotype was sampled from a woman under 30 in good health. The V call is TRBV20-1, the J call TRBJ2-1; tentatively, D is TRBD2 (6 bases). CDR3 DNA sequence: TGCAGTGCTAGAATCGGGGGCTACAATGAGCAGTTCTTC. This codes for CSARIGGYNEQFF.